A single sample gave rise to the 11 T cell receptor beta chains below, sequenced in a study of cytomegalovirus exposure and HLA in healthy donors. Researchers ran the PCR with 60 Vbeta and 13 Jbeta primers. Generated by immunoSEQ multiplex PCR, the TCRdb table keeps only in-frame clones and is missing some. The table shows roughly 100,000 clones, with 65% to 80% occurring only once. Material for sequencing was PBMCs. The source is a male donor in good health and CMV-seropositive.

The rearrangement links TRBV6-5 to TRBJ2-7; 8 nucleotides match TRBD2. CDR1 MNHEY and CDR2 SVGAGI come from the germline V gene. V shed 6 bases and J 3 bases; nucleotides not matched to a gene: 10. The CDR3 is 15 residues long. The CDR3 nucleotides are TGTGCCAGCAGAATTGGGGCTAGCGGGCACTACGAGCAGTACTTC. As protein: CASRIGASGHYEQYF.

This CDR3 is CASSGSHGSSEAFF. The CDR3 nucleotides are TGTGCCAGCAGCGGTTCACACGGTAGCTCTGAAGCTTTCTTT. V gene TRBV9 combines with J gene TRBJ1-1; D remains ambiguous. V was trimmed by 3 bases and J by 6 bases, leaving 15 bases between them. Germline values: CDR1 SGDLS, CDR2 YYNGEE. The length of the CDR3 is 14 residues.

DNA for the CDR3: TGTGCCAGCAGTCATGGGACTAGCGGGCTAGGGACCCAGTACTTC. This encodes CASSHGTSGLGTQYF. The chain carries TRBV7-2 and TRBJ2-5; 12 positions agree with TRBD2. The length of the CDR3 is 15 residues. V gave up 6 bases and J gave up 7 bases; unmatched junction bases: 9. Germline assignment: CDR1 SGHTA and CDR2 FQGNSA.

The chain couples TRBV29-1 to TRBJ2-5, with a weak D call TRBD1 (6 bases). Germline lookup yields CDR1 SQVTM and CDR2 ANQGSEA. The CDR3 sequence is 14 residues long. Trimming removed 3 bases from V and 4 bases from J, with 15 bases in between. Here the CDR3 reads CSVDGWGRGETQYF. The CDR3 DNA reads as TGCAGCGTTGATGGTTGGGGGCGCGGAGAGACCCAGTACTTC.

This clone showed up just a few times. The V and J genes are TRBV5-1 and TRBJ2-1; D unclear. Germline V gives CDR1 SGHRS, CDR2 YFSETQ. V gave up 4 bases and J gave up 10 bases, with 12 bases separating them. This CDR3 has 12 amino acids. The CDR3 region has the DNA TGCGCCAGCAGCACCACGCTTCGGGAGCAGTTCTTC. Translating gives CASSTTLREQFF.

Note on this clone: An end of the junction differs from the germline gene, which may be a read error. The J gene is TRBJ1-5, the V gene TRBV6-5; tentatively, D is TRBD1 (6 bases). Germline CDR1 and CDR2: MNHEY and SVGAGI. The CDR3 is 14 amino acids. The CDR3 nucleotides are TGTGCCAGCAGTAAACAGGGTCGGGATCAGCCCCAGAATTTT. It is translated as CASSKQGRDQPQNF.

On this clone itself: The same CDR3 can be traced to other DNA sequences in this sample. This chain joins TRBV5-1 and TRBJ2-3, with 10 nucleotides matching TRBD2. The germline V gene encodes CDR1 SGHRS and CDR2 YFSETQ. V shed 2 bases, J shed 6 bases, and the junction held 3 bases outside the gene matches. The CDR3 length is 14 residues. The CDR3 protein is CASSFSGGTDTQYF. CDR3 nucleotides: TGCGCCAGCAGCTTTAGCGGGGGGACCGATACGCAGTATTTT.

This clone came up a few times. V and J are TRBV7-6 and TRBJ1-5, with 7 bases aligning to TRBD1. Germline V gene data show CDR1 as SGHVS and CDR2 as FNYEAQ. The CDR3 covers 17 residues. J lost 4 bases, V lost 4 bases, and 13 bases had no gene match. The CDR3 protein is CASSSNSQGLANQPQHF. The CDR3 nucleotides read TGTGCCAGCAGCTCCAACTCACAGGGGTTGGCGAATCAGCCCCAGCATTTT.

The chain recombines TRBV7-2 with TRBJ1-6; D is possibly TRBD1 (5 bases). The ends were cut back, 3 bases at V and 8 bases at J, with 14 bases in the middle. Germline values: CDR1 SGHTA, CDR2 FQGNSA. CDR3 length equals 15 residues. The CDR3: CASSFYQGGYSPLHF. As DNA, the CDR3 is TGTGCCAGCAGCTTCTACCAGGGAGGGTATTCACCCCTCCACTTT. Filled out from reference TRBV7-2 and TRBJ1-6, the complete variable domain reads GAGVSQSPSNKVTEKGKDVELRCDPISGHTALYWYRQSLGQGLEFLIYFQGNSAPDKSGLPSDRFSAERTGGSVSTLTIQRTQQEDSAVYLCASSFYQGGYSPLHFGNGTRLTVT.

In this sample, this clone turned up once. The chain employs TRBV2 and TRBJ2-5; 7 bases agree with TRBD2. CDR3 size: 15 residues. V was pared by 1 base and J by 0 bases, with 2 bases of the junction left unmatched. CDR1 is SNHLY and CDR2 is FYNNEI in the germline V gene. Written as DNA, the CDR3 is TGTGCCAGCAGTGAAGGACTAGCAAACCAAGAGACCCAGTACTTC. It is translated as CASSEGLANQETQYF.

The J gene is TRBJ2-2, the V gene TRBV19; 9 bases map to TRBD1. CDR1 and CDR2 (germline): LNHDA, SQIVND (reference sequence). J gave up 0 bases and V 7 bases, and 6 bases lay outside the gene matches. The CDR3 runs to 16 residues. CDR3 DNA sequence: TGTGCCAGTATTCCACAGGGGGCAGCGAACACCGGGGAGCTGTTTTTT. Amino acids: CASIPQGAANTGELFF. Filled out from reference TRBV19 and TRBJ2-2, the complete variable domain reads DGGITQSPKYLFRKEGQNVTLSCEQNLNHDAMYWYRQDPGQGLRLIYYSQIVNDFQKGDIAEGYSVSREKKESFPLTVTSAQKNPTAFYLCASIPQGAANTGELFFGEGSRLTVL.